This T cell receptor (beta chain) was identified in a study of cytomegalovirus exposure and HLA in healthy donors. Study at large: Early on, a data release was issued that held about 85 million unique TCRs from HLA-typed donors.

The PCR made use of 60 Vbeta and 13 Jbeta primers. Original methodology: Among the unique TCR beta chains that a later analysis counted, 80 million to 100 million in all, around 11 million were shared. The repertoire was sequenced with immunoSEQ multiplex PCR; TCRdb's copy has only in-frame clones and lacks some. The V and J calls and the clone size are those of that table, but D and trimming were determined from the DNA. The table has about 300,000 clones, 80% to 90% seen once. Germline CDR1 KGHSH, CDR2 LQKENI. Trimming stripped 3 bases from V and 2 bases from J, with 11 bases between. This CDR3 region has 15 residues.

The origin of this receptor is a man aged 35-49 years in good health and CMV-seropositive. V gene TRBV18 combines with J gene TRBJ1-5; D call uncertain. Sequencing was done on a sample of PBMCs. The CDR3 sequence: CASSPLGVGNQPQHF. CDR3 nucleotides: TGTGCCAGCTCACCTCTGGGAGTTGGCAATCAGCCCCAGCATTTT.